The 4 T cell receptor beta chains reported below all come from one sample, sequenced in a study of blood T cell repertoires in COVID-19. The method was immunoSEQ multiplex PCR; TCRdb's version includes in-frame clones alone and lacks a portion of them. The data hold about 150,000 clones, with 75% to 90% observed a single time. The sample taken for sequencing was peripheral blood. These receptors were collected from a man aged 55 to 70 with acute or convalescent COVID-19.

The V and J genes are TRBV3-1 (or the pseudogene TRBV3-2) and TRBJ2-2; D is perhaps TRBD1 (5 bases). Germline V gene sequence: CDR1 LGHDT, CDR2 YNNKEL (reference sequence). This CDR3 region has 15 residues. Trimming stripped 8 bases from V and 5 bases from J, with 18 bases between. CDR3 in amino acids: CASETVSSRTGELFF. The CDR3 DNA reads as TGTGCCAGCGAGACAGTATCTAGTAGGACCGGGGAGCTGTTTTTT.

The chain is built from TRBV19 and TRBJ2-2; 8 bases agree with TRBD1. The CDR3 covers 15 residues. V dropped 1 base and J dropped 6; count of bases not matched to a gene: 4. CDR1 is LNHDA, CDR2 SQIVND, per germline (reference sequence). The CDR3 coding sequence is TGTGCCAGTAGTATAGTGTCGACAGGGGCCGGGGAGCTGTTTTTT. This encodes CASSIVSTGAGELFF.

Comment on this clone: A single base separates this from a much larger clone, so it may be a read error. The rearrangement links TRBV7-2 to TRBJ2-5, with no clear D. Germline V gene sequence: CDR1 SGHTA, CDR2 FQGNSA. V lost 6 bases and J 3 bases, leaving 5 bases between the germline ends. This CDR3 has 11 residues. The CDR3 DNA sequence: TGTGCCAGCAGTCCTAAAGAGACCCAGTACTTC. This encodes CASSPKETQYF.

V gene TRBV7-9 combines with J gene TRBJ1-2; TRBD1 agrees at 10 bases. The CDR3 extends over 15 amino acids. Germline V gene lookup returns CDR1 SEHNR and CDR2 FQNEAQ (reference sequence). V shed 6 bases, J shed 4 bases, and the junction held 8 bases outside the gene matches. CDR3: CASSPRTGGSYGYTF. The CDR3 coding sequence is TGTGCCAGCAGTCCAAGGACAGGGGGAAGCTATGGCTACACCTTC.